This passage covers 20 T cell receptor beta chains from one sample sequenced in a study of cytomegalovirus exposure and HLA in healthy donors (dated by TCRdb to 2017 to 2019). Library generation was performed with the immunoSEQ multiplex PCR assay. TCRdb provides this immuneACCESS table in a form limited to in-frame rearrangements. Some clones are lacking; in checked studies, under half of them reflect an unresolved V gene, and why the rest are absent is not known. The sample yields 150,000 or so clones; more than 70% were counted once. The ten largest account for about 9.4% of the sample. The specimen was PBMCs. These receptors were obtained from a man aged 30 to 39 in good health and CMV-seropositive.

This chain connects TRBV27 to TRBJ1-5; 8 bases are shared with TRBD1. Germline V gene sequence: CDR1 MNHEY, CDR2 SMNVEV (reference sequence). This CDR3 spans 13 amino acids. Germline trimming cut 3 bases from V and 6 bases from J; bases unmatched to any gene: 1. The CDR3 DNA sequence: TGTGCCAGCAGTTTCAGGGGGCGTCAGCCCCAGCATTTT. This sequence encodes CASSFRGRQPQHF.

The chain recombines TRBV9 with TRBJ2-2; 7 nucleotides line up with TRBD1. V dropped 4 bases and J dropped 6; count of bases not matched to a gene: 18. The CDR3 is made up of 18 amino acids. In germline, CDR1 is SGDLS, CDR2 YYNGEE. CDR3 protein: CASSSLDRSVARPGELFF. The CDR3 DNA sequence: TGTGCCAGCAGCTCCTTGGACAGGTCTGTCGCAAGGCCCGGGGAGCTGTTTTTT. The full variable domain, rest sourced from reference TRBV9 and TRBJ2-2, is DSGVTQTPKHLITATGQRVTLRCSPRSGDLSVYWYQQSLDQGLQFLIQYYNGEERAKGNILERFSAQQFPDLHSELNLSSLELGDSALYFCASSSLDRSVARPGELFFGEGSRLTVL.

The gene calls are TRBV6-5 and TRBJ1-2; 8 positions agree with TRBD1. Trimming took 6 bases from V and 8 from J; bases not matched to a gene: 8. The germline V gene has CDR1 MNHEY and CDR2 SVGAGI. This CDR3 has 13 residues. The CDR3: CASSSGTGEGYTF. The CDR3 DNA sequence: TGTGCCAGCAGCTCCGGGACAGGAGAAGGCTACACCTTC.

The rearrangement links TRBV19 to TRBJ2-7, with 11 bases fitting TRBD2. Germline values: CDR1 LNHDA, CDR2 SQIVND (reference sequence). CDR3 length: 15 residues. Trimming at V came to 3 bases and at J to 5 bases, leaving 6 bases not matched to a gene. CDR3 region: CASSISSGRAHEQYF. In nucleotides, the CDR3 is TGTGCCAGTAGTATTAGTAGCGGGAGGGCCCACGAGCAGTACTTC.

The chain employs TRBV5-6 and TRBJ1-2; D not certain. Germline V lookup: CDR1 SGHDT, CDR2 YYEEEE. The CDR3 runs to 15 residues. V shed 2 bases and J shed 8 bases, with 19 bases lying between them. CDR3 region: CASSFGGPITGGYTF. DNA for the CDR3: TGTGCCAGCAGCTTCGGAGGCCCGATAACGGGGGGCTACACCTTC. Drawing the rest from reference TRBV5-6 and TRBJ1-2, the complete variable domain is DAGVTQSPTHLIKTRGQQVTLRCSPKSGHDTVSWYQQALGQGPQFIFQYYEEEERQRGNFPDRFSGHQFPNYSSELNVNALLLGDSALYLCASSFGGPITGGYTFGSGTRLTVV.

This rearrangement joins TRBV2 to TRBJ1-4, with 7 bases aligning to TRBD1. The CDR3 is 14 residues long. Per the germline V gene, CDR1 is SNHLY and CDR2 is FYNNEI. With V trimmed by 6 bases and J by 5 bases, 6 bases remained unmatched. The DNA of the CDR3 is TGTGCCAGCAGGGACAGGAGTACCAATGAAAAACTGTTTTTT. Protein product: CASRDRSTNEKLFF.

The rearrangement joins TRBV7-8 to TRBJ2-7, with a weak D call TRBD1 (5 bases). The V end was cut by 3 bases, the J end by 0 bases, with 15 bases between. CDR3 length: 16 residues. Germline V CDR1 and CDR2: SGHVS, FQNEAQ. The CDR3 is CASSLPSPGISYEQYF. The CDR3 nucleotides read TGTGCCAGCAGCTTGCCCTCCCCAGGGATCTCCTACGAGCAGTACTTC. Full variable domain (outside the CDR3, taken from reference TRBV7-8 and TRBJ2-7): GAGVSQSPRYKVAKRGQDVALRCDPISGHVSLFWYQQALGQGPEFLTYFQNEAQLDKSGLPSDRFFAERPEGSVSTLKIQRTQQEDSAVYLCASSLPSPGISYEQYFGPGTRLTVT.

The CDR3 here is CASSLGLAGNEQFF. The CDR3 DNA follows: TGTGCCAGCAGTTTGGGACTAGCGGGGAATGAGCAGTTCTTC. This chain connects TRBV28 to TRBJ2-1; 13 nucleotides agree with TRBD2. The CDR3 spans 14 residues. Trimming at V came to 3 bases and at J to 7 bases, leaving 0 bases not matched to a gene. Germline loops: CDR1 MDHEN, CDR2 SYDVKM.

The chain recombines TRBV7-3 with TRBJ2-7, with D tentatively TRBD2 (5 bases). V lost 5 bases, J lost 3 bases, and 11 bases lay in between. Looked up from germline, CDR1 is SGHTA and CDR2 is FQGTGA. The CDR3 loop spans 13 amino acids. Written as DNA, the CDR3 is TGTGCCAGCAGCCCCCGGGGTGGCTACGAGCAGTACTTC. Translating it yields CASSPRGGYEQYF.

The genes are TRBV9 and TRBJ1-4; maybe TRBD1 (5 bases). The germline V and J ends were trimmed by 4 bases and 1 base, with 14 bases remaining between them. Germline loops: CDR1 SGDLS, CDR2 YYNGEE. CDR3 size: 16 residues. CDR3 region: CASSPRRGGTNEKLFF. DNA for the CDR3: TGTGCCAGCAGCCCCCGAAGGGGAGGAACTAATGAAAAACTGTTTTTT.

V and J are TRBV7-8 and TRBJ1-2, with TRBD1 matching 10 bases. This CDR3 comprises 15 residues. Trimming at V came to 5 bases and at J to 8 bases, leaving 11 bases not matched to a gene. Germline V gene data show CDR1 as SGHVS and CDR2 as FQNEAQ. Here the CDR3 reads CASSPSPGQGKGYTF. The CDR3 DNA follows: TGTGCCAGCAGCCCCTCCCCGGGACAGGGGAAAGGCTACACCTTC.

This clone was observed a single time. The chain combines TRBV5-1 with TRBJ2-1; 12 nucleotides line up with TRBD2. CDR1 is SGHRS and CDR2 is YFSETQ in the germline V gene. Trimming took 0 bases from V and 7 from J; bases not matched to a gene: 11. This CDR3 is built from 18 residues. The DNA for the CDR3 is TGCGCCAGCAGCTTGGGTGTTCTAGCGGGGGGGAAGATTAATGAGCAGTTCTTC. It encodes CASSLGVLAGGKINEQFF.

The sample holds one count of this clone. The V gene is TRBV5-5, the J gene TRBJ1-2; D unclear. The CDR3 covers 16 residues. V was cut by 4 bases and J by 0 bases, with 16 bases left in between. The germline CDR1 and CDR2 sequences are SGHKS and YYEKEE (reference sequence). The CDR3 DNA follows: TGTGCCAGCAGCCCCCTCCGGGAGTCCGCTAACTATGGCTACACCTTC. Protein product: CASSPLRESANYGYTF.

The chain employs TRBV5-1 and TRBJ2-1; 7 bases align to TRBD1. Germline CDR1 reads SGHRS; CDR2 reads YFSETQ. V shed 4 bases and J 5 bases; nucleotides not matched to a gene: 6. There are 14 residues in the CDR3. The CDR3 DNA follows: TGCGCCAGCAGCCAAACAGGGGACAACAATGAGCAGTTCTTC. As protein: CASSQTGDNNEQFF. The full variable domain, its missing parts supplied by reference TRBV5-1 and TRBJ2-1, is KAGVTQTPRYLIKTRGQQVTLSCSPISGHRSVSWYQQTPGQGLQFLFEYFSETQRNKGNFPGRFSGRQFSNSRSEMNVSTLELGDSALYLCASSQTGDNNEQFFGPGTRLTVL.

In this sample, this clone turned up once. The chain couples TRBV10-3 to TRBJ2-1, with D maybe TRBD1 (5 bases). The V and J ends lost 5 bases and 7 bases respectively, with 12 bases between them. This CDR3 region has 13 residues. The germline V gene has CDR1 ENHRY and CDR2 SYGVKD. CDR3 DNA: TGTGCCATCAGTTCCCTCCAGGGAAATGAGCAGTTCTTC. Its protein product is CAISSLQGNEQFF.

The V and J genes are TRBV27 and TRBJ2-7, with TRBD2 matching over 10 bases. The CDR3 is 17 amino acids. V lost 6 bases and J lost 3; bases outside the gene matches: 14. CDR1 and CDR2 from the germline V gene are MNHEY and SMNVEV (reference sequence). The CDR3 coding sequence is TGTGCCAGCAGCCAAACCGGGACTAGCGCTGCAAACTACGAGCAGTACTTC. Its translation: CASSQTGTSAANYEQYF.

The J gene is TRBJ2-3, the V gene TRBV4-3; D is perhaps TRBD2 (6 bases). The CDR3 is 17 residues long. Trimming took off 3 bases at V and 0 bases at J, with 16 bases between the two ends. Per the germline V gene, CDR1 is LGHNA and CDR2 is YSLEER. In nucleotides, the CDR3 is TGCGCCAGCAGCCAGGCCGGGGGACCTTCGAGCACAGATACGCAGTATTTT. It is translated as CASSQAGGPSSTDTQYF.

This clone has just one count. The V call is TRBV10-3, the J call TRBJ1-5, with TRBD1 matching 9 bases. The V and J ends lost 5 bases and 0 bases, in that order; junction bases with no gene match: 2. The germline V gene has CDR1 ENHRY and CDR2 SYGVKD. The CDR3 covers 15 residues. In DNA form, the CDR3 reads TGTGCCATCAGTAAACAGGGGGCTAGCAATCAGCCCCAGCATTTT. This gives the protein CAISKQGASNQPQHF.

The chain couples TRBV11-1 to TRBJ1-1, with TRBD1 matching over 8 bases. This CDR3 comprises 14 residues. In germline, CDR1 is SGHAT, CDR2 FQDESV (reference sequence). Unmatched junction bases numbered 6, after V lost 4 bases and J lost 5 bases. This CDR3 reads CASSYTGGLTEAFF. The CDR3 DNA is TGTGCCAGCAGCTATACAGGGGGTCTAACTGAAGCTTTCTTT.

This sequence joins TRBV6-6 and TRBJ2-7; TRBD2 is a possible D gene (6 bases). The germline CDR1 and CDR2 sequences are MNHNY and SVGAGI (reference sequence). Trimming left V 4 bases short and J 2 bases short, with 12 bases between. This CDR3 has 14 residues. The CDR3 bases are TGTGCCAGCAGTTTTAAGCGGGTTGCCTACGAGCAGTACTTC. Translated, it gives CASSFKRVAYEQYF.